The 21 T cell receptor beta chains below come from one sample, sequenced in a study of T cells in Graves' hyperthyroidism and ophthalmopathy (dated by TCRdb to between 2018 and 2021). Preparation of the library involved multiplex PCR. Instrument used: Illumina HiSeq 2000. TCR beta CDR3 regions were amplified from RNA transcripts. The first round of RT-PCR for the TCR CDR3 was performed with the HTBI primer set and the Qiagen OneStep RT-PCR kit. Clones were called with MiXCR by TCRdb after fastp trimmed the public reads at Q25, and only in-frame beta chains were retained. Each CDR3 protein appears once, grouped with its most common genes and DNA. Across this sample there are 500,000 or so distinct CDR3 sequences, with roughly a sixth seen only once. In total, the top ten clones hold around 28% of the sample. The sample comprised blood. The receptors here all came from a woman in her 30s with Graves' ophthalmopathy.

This clonotype was recorded at least ten times. This rearrangement joins TRBV12-3 or TRBV12-4 to TRBJ2-3, with 12 bases lining up with TRBD2. V lost 6 bases and J lost 3; bases outside the gene matches: 13. The CDR3 sequence is 18 residues long. Written as DNA, the CDR3 is TGTGCCAGCAGCCCAAACGCCGCTAGCGGGAGGGGAACAGATACGCAGTATTTT. Protein product: CASSPNAASGRGTDTQYF.

V gene TRBV14 combines with J gene TRBJ1-2, with D unclear. Germline assignment: CDR1 SGHDN and CDR2 FVKESK. The CDR3 spans 14 residues. Deletions cut 2 bases from V and 2 bases from J, with 9 bases between. The CDR3 region has the DNA TGTGCCAGCAGCCAATATGGTTCCAACTATGGCTACACCTTC. Protein: CASSQYGSNYGYTF.

This clonotype was recorded many times. V is TRBV18 and J is TRBJ1-4; D uncertain. Germline lookup yields CDR1 KGHSH and CDR2 LQKENI. Trimming took off 0 bases at V and 6 bases at J, with 2 bases between the two ends. CDR3 length: 12 amino acids. The DNA for the CDR3 is TGTGCCAGCTCACCACCGGATGAAAAACTGTTTTTT. This encodes CASSPPDEKLFF.

In regard to this clonotype: A read error is possible here, since a much larger clone lies one base away. This sequence joins TRBV30 and TRBJ2-5; D not resolved. CDR1 is GTSNPN, CDR2 SVGIG, per germline (reference sequence). The CDR3 runs 14 residues. V lost 0 bases to trimming and J lost 5 bases, with 13 bases between them. The CDR3 protein is CAWSVGPKTETQYF. The CDR3, as DNA: TGTGCCTGGAGTGTCGGGCCCAAAACGGAGACCCAGTACTTC.

V and J are TRBV5-4 and TRBJ2-5; D uncertain. Germline V lookup: CDR1 SGHNT, CDR2 YYREEE (reference sequence). The germline V and J ends were trimmed by 2 bases and 1 base, with 9 bases remaining between them. CDR3 size: 14 residues. The CDR3 nucleotides are TGTGCCAGCAGCTTTGACGGAATCCAAGAGACCCAGTACTTC. Protein sequence: CASSFDGIQETQYF.

This clonotype was seen a few times. The junction departs from germline at one end; a sequencing error may be responsible. The chain joins TRBV9 to TRBJ2-3, with D maybe TRBD1 (6 bases). Germline CDR1 reads SGDLS; CDR2 reads YYNGEE. The CDR3 is 13 amino acids. The CDR3 loop reads CVSSVAGADTQYF. For the CDR3, the DNA is TGTGTCAGCAGCGTAGCAGGGGCCGATACGCAGTATTTT.

This clonotype was observed at least ten times. The chain has TRBV6-1 and TRBJ2-7, with 9 bases identical to TRBD2. Germline lookup yields CDR1 MNHNS and CDR2 SASEGT. J lost 1 base, V lost 5 bases, and 9 bases had no gene match. The CDR3 runs to 16 residues. The CDR3 loop reads CASSRTGLARSYEQYF. CDR3 coding DNA: TGTGCCAGCAGTCGAACCGGACTAGCGCGATCCTACGAGCAGTACTTC.

This clonotype appeared a few times. This chain uses TRBV13 with TRBJ2-6; 8 positions match TRBD1. Losses at the gene ends were 5 bases for V and 1 base for J; bases not matched to a gene: 10. Per the germline V gene, CDR1 is PRHDT and CDR2 is FYEKMQ (reference sequence). This CDR3 spans 18 amino acids. The CDR3 DNA follows: TGTGCCAGCAGCGCAATGACAGGGGAGGTATCTGGGGCCAACGTCCTGACTTTC. It yields the protein CASSAMTGEVSGANVLTF.

This clonotype appeared many times. The CDR3 DNA follows: TGTGCCAGCAGCTTAGGGGGGATGAACACTGAAGCTTTCTTT. Encoded protein: CASSLGGMNTEAFF. The chain joins TRBV11-2 to TRBJ1-1; D is possibly TRBD1 (5 bases). The germline CDR1 and CDR2 sequences are SGHAT and FQNNGV. The ends were cut back, 1 base at V and 0 bases at J, with 6 bases in the middle. The CDR3 sequence is 14 residues long.

In the case of this clonotype: No DNA is shown, since the ends of the CDR3 on it are uncertain; the CDR3 is the one TCRdb lists. The CDR3 reads CASSSSDRAHLYEQYF. This chain uses TRBV6-1 with TRBJ2-7; TRBD1 is the table's D call, not checked against the DNA. The CDR3 has 16 residues if both end residues are counted. The germline CDR1 and CDR2 sequences are MNHNS and SASEGT.

This clonotype was seen a handful of times. The chain combines TRBV27 with TRBJ2-7; weak D call: TRBD1 (10 bases). Trimming cost V 5 bases and J 4 bases, with 36 bases left between them. CDR3 size: 21 residues. Germline assignment: CDR1 MNHEY and CDR2 SMNVEV (reference sequence). CDR3 nucleotides: TGTGCCAGCAGTCTAAGGCCCCTAGGACAGGGGGACGTAGCGGGGGTTTACGAGCAGTACTTC. It translates to CASSLRPLGQGDVAGVYEQYF.

This clonotype was recorded at least ten times. The chain employs TRBV18 and TRBJ2-7; 10 bases are a match to TRBD2. This CDR3 spans 15 amino acids. Per germline, CDR1 KGHSH and CDR2 LQKENI. The V and J ends lost 6 bases and 0 bases, in that order; junction bases with no gene match: 5. CDR3 sequence reads: CASSSGTSVSYEQYF. The DNA for the CDR3 is TGTGCCAGCTCCTCCGGGACTAGCGTCTCCTACGAGCAGTACTTC.

This chain links TRBV9 with TRBJ2-7; TRBD1 is a possible D gene (7 bases). CDR1 SGDLS and CDR2 YYNGEE come from the germline V gene. Trimming took off 3 bases at V and 3 bases at J, with 13 bases between the two ends. The CDR3 runs to 14 residues. The CDR3 sequence is CASSASGGYYEQYF. The CDR3 DNA reads as TGTGCCAGCAGCGCCTCAGGGGGGTACTACGAGCAGTACTTC.

This clonotype was observed at least ten times. The chain carries TRBV15 and TRBJ2-7; D perhaps matches TRBD2 (5 bases). Germline assignment: CDR1 LNHNV and CDR2 YYDKDF (reference sequence). V was clipped by 5 bases and J by 1 base, with 18 bases between them. This CDR3 has 16 residues. DNA for the CDR3: TGTGCCACCAGCCCCACCCGGAGCGGAGCATCCTACGAGCAGTACTTC. As protein: CATSPTRSGASYEQYF.

There are many counts of this clonotype. The chain is built from TRBV28 and TRBJ2-3, with a possible D match to TRBD1 (7 bases). The CDR3 is 15 amino acids. Germline V gives CDR1 MDHEN, CDR2 SYDVKM. V dropped 5 bases and J dropped 2 bases, with 14 bases sitting between them. CDR3 coding DNA: TGTGCCAGCAGTCAGGGGGGTTTTATCACAGATACGCAGTATTTT. This encodes CASSQGGFITDTQYF.

The rearrangement joins TRBV28 to TRBJ2-3; TRBD2 agrees at 7 bases. Germline lookup yields CDR1 MDHEN and CDR2 SYDVKM. This CDR3 has 15 residues. Trimming took 3 bases from V and 4 from J; bases not matched to a gene: 7. DNA of the CDR3: TGTGCCAGCAGTTTGGGGGAGGGAGGGGCAGATACGCAGTATTTT. Translated, it gives CASSLGEGGADTQYF. The whole variable domain, remainder taken from reference TRBV28 and TRBJ2-3, is DVKVTQSSRYLVKRTGEKVFLECVQDMDHENMFWYRQDPGLGLRLIYFSYDVKMKEKGDIPEGYSVSREKKERFSLILESASTNQTSMYLCASSLGEGGADTQYFGPGTRLTVL.

The V gene is TRBV5-8, the J gene TRBJ2-1; TRBD2 matches 7 bases. CDR1 and CDR2 (germline): SGHTS, YDEGEE. J was trimmed by 6 bases and V by 3 bases; bases with no gene match: 15. There are 17 residues in the CDR3. The CDR3 region has the DNA TGTGCCAGCAGCTCAAGGTTAAGCGGGAAATTTTCCAATGAGCAGTTCTTC. Amino acids: CASSSRLSGKFSNEQFF.

The sample holds many counts of this clonotype. J is TRBJ2-5 and V is TRBV29-1, with 7 bases lining up with TRBD2. With V trimmed by 3 bases and J by 7 bases, 8 bases remained unmatched. Per germline, CDR1 SQVTM and CDR2 ANQGSEA. This CDR3 contains 13 residues. CDR3 in amino acids: CSVDPERGGTQYF. In DNA, the CDR3 is TGCAGCGTTGATCCAGAGCGGGGAGGGACCCAGTACTTC.

In this sample, this clonotype turned up a few times. J is TRBJ1-1 and V is TRBV28, with 7 bases that match TRBD1. The CDR3 runs to 12 residues. J lost 13 bases, V lost 3 bases, and 8 bases had no gene match. Germline CDR1 reads MDHEN; CDR2 reads SYDVKM. The CDR3 protein is CASSLMTGKGFF. The CDR3 bases are TGTGCCAGCAGTTTGATGACAGGGAAGGGTTTCTTT.

This clonotype was observed at least ten times. J is TRBJ2-4 and V is TRBV11-2; 9 bases align to TRBD2. This CDR3 has 17 residues. Germline CDR1 SGHAT, CDR2 FQNNGV. Trimming cost V 2 bases and J 3 bases; bases outside gene matches: 8. The CDR3 bases are TGTGCCAGCAGCTTATATCCTAGCGGGGAAGGCAAAAACATTCAGTACTTC. Residues: CASSLYPSGEGKNIQYF.

The V gene is TRBV2, the J gene TRBJ1-6, with 8 bases fitting TRBD1. With 6 bases clipped from V and 6 bases from J, the junction kept 4 bases outside the gene matches. Germline V gene data show CDR1 as SNHLY and CDR2 as FYNNEI. The CDR3 sequence is 14 residues long. CDR3 region: CASRAGGRNSPLHF. CDR3 nucleotide sequence: TGTGCCAGCAGGGCAGGGGGCCGTAATTCACCCCTCCACTTT.